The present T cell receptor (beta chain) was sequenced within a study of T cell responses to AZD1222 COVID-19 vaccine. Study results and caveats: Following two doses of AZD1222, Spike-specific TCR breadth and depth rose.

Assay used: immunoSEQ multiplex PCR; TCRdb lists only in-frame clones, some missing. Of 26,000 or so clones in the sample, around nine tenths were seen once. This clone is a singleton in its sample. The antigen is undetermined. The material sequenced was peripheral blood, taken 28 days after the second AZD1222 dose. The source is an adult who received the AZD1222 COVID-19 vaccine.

This CDR3 reads CATSAGVTNEKLFF. For the CDR3, the DNA is TGTGCCACCTCCGCCGGGGTAACTAATGAAAAACTGTTTTTT. V usage is TRBV19 and J usage is TRBJ1-4; D is undetermined. The germline gives CDR1 LNHDA, CDR2 SQIVND (reference sequence). V dropped 10 bases and J dropped 1 base, with 13 bases sitting between them. The CDR3 consists of 14 residues.